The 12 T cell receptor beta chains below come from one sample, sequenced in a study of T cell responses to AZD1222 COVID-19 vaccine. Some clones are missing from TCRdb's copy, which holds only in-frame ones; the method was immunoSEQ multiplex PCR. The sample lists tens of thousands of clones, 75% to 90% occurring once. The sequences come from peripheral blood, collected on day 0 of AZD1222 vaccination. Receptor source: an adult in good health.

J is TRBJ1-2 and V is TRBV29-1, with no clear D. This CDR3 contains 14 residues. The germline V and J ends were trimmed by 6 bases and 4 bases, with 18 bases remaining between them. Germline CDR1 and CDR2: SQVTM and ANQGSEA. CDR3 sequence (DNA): TGCAGCGTCACCCTAGCAAGTCAAGCCTATGGCTACACCTTC. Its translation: CSVTLASQAYGYTF.

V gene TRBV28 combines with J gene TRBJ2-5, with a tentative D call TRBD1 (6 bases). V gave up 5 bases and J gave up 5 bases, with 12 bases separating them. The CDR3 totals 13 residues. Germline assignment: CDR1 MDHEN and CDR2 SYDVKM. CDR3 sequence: CASSRQVGETQYF. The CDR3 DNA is TGTGCCAGCAGTCGACAGGTGGGCGAGACCCAGTACTTC. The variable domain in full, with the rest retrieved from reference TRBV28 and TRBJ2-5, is DVKVTQSSRYLVKRTGEKVFLECVQDMDHENMFWYRQDPGLGLRLIYFSYDVKMKEKGDIPEGYSVSREKKERFSLILESASTNQTSMYLCASSRQVGETQYFGPGTRLLVL.

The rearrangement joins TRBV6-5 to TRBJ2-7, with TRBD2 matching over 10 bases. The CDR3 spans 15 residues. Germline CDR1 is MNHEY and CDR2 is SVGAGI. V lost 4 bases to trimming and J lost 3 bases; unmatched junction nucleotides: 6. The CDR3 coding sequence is TGTGCCAGCAGTTTCGGGACTAGCGAGAACTACGAGCAGTACTTC. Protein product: CASSFGTSENYEQYF.

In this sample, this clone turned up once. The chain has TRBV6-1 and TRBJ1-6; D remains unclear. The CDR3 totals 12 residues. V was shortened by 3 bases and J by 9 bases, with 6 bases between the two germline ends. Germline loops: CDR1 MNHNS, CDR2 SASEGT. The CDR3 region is CASSDRSSPLHF. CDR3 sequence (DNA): TGTGCCAGCAGTGACAGGTCTTCACCCCTCCACTTT.

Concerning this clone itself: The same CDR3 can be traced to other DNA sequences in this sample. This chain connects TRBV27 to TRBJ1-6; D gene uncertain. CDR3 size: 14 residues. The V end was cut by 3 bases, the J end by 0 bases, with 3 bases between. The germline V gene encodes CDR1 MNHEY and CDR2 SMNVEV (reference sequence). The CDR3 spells CASSLSSYNSPLHF. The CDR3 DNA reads TGTGCCAGCAGTTTGTCCTCCTATAATTCACCCCTCCACTTT.

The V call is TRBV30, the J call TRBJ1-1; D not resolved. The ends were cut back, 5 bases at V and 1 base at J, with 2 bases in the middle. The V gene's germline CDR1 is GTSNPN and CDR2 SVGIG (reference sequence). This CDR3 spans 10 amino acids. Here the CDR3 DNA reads TGTGCCTGGGGGAACACTGAAGCTTTCTTT. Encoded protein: CAWGNTEAFF.

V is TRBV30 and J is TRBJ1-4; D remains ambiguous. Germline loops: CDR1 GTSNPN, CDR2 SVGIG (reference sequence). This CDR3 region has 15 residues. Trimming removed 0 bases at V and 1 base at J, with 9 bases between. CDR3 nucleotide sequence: TGTGCCTGGAGTGTATTATGGGGAACTAATGAAAAACTGTTTTTT. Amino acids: CAWSVLWGTNEKLFF.

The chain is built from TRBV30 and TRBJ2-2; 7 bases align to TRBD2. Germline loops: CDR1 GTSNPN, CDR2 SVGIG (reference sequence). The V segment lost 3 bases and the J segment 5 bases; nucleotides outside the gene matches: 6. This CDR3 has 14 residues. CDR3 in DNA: TGTGCCTGGAGGGACCTTAGCGGGACCGGGGAGCTGTTTTTT. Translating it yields CAWRDLSGTGELFF.

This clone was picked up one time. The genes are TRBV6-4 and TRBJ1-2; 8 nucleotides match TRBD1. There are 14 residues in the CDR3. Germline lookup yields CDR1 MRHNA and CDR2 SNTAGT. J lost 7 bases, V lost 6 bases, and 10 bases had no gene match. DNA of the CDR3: TGTGCCAGCAGCCAGGGGGCAGGGTACAGTGGCTACACCTTC. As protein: CASSQGAGYSGYTF.

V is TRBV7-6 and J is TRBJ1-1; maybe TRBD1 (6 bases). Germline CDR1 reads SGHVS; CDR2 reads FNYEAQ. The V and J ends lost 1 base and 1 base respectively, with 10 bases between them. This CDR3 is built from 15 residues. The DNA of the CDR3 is TGTGCCAGCAGCTTAGGGGGGGGGCAGAACACTGAAGCTTTCTTT. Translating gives CASSLGGGQNTEAFF.

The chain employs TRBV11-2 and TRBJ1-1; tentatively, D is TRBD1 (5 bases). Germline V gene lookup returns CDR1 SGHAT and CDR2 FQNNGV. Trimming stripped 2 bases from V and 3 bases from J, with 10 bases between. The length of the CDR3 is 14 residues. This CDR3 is CASSLLGQDTEAFF. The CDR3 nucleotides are TGTGCCAGCAGCTTACTGGGGCAGGACACTGAAGCTTTCTTT.

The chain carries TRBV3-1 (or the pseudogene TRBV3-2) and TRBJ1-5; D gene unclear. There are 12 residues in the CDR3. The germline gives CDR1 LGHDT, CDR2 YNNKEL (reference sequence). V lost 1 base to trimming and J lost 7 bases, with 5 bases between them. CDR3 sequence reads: CASSQAGQPQHF. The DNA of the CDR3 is TGTGCCAGCAGCCAAGCCGGCCAGCCCCAGCATTTT.